The clone carrying this T cell receptor (beta chain) appeared a single time. Its antigen is not identified. There are 14 residues in the CDR3. Deletions cut 4 bases from V and 3 bases from J, with 13 bases between. Germline V gives CDR1 SGHRS, CDR2 YFSETQ. With 60 Vbeta and 13 Jbeta primers, the PCR was carried out. Generated by immunoSEQ multiplex PCR, the TCRdb table keeps only in-frame clones and is missing some. The sample shows 90,000 to 150,000 clones, 77% of them seen only once. This record belongs to a study of cytomegalovirus exposure and HLA in healthy donors. Whole-study findings and limits: Another analysis was done later, and it associated roughly 15,000 TCR beta sequences with HLA alleles at 0.05 false discovery rate.

The source is a man aged 40-49 years in good health and CMV-seropositive. This sequence joins TRBV5-1 and TRBJ1-2; maybe TRBD1 (5 bases). Specimen: PBMCs. CDR3 region: CASSPPGGDYGYTF. In nucleotides, the CDR3 is TGCGCCAGCAGCCCCCCTGGGGGGGACTATGGCTACACCTTC. Full variable domain (outside the CDR3, taken from reference TRBV5-1 and TRBJ1-2): KAGVTQTPRYLIKTRGQQVTLSCSPISGHRSVSWYQQTPGQGLQFLFEYFSETQRNKGNFPGRFSGRQFSNSRSEMNVSTLELGDSALYLCASSPPGGDYGYTFGSGTRLTVV.